A single sample gave rise to the 6 T cell receptor beta chains below, sequenced in a study of blood T cell repertoires in COVID-19 (dated by TCRdb to 2018 to 2021). Receptor libraries were prepared by the immunoSEQ multiplex PCR assay. Drawn from immuneACCESS, this table holds only the in-frame rearrangements with V and J called that TCRdb kept. Clones are partly lost; checked studies trace under half to an unresolved V gene and leave the rest unexplained. Counted in this sample were 200,000 to 250,000 clones; 85% to 90% of them appeared once. Of the sample, around 3% is held by the ten largest clones. The material sequenced was peripheral blood. Receptors were obtained from a man aged 55 to 70 with acute or convalescent COVID-19.

The rearrangement uses TRBV25-1 and TRBJ1-6; 8 positions agree with TRBD1. Germline V gene data show CDR1 as MGHDK and CDR2 as SYGVNS. This CDR3 region has 15 residues. V was pared by 6 bases and J by 10 bases, with 11 bases of the junction left unmatched. As DNA, the CDR3 is TGTGCCAGCAGACTCTCTCAGGGGGCTGGGTCACCCCTCCACTTT. This gives the protein CASRLSQGAGSPLHF.

This chain uses TRBV19 with TRBJ1-4; a weak D match, TRBD1 (5 bases). Germline CDR1 reads LNHDA; CDR2 reads SQIVND (reference sequence). The CDR3 consists of 15 residues. Trimming shortened V by 3 bases and J by 5 bases, and 13 bases separated the two germline ends. CDR3 amino acids: CASSIGGAVNEKLFF. CDR3 nucleotides: TGTGCCAGTAGTATCGGGGGAGCGGTCAATGAAAAACTGTTTTTT.

V usage is TRBV29-1 and J usage is TRBJ2-1; tentatively, D is TRBD1 (6 bases). The V end lost 4 bases, the J end lost 2 bases, and 9 bases lay between the germline ends. The CDR3 runs to 13 residues. Germline V lookup: CDR1 SQVTM, CDR2 ANQGSEA. The CDR3 nucleotides are TGCAGCGTTGCCCGGACAGCCTACAATGAGCAGTTCTTC. Encoded protein: CSVARTAYNEQFF.

This chain uses TRBV11-2 with TRBJ1-2, with 8 bases matching TRBD1. V lost 5 bases and J lost 4; bases outside the gene matches: 3. Germline V CDR1 and CDR2: SGHAT, FQNNGV. The CDR3 consists of 13 residues. CDR3 DNA sequence: TGTGCCAGCAGCCGACAGGGGTCCTATGGCTACACCTTC. This translates into CASSRQGSYGYTF.

J is TRBJ1-1 and V is TRBV6-5, with TRBD1 as a possible D gene (5 bases). V was clipped by 7 bases and J by 5 bases, with 14 bases between them. This CDR3 region has 13 residues. The germline V gene encodes CDR1 MNHEY and CDR2 SVGAGI. CDR3 residues: CASKAPGGTEAFF. The DNA of the CDR3 is TGTGCCAGCAAGGCCCCCGGGGGGACTGAAGCTTTCTTT.

V is TRBV30 and J is TRBJ1-1; no firm D call. V shed 2 bases and J shed 3 bases, with 10 bases lying between them. Germline V gives CDR1 GTSNPN, CDR2 SVGIG (reference sequence). This CDR3 spans 13 amino acids. CDR3 nucleotide sequence: TGTGCCTGGAGTTTGACATTACACACTGAAGCTTTCTTT. Encoded protein: CAWSLTLHTEAFF.